This entry lists 25 T cell receptor beta chains sequenced from one sample in a study of shared clonotypes between healthy human individuals. CD45RO-negative, CCR7-positively selected cells formed the naive CD8 fraction, excluding terminally differentiated effector memory CD45RA+ cells. Here immunoSEQ multiplex PCR was the method, and the copy in TCRdb shows in-frame clones only, minus some. The sample holds about 700,000 clones, 90% to 95% seen once. The sequenced sample was naive CD8+ T cells sorted from blood. All receptors come from a man aged 25-40 years in good health.

The rearrangement links TRBV10-2 to TRBJ1-3, with unresolved D. V was trimmed by 8 bases and J by 5 bases, leaving 19 bases between them. This CDR3 is built from 15 residues. The V gene's germline CDR1 is WSHSY and CDR2 SAAADI. The CDR3 is CASRAVASPRNTIYF. The CDR3 DNA follows: TGCGCCAGCCGTGCCGTGGCGAGCCCCCGAAACACCATATATTTT.

This chain joins TRBV19 and TRBJ2-7; unclear D gene. The CDR3 runs to 15 residues. V was clipped by 1 base and J by 1 base, with 11 bases between them. The V gene's germline CDR1 is LNHDA and CDR2 SQIVND (reference sequence). Here the CDR3 reads CASSIVGSGSYEQYF. In DNA, the CDR3 is TGTGCCAGTAGTATAGTGGGGTCCGGATCCTACGAGCAGTACTTC.

This clone showed up just once. This sequence joins TRBV15 and TRBJ2-7, with 9 bases that match TRBD1. The CDR3 contains 15 residues. With V trimmed by 5 bases and J by 0 bases, 5 bases remained unmatched. CDR1 is LNHNV and CDR2 is YYDKDF in the germline V gene (reference sequence). The CDR3 here is CATSPDRGASYEQYF. The CDR3 DNA sequence: TGTGCCACCAGCCCGGACAGGGGCGCCTCCTACGAGCAGTACTTC. The full variable domain, completed using reference TRBV15 and TRBJ2-7, is DAMVIQNPRYQVTQFGKPVTLSCSQTLNHNVMYWYQQKSSQAPKLLFHYYDKDFNNEADTPDNFQSRRPNTSFCFLDIRSPGLGDTAMYLCATSPDRGASYEQYFGPGTRLTVT.

V and J are TRBV19 and TRBJ2-1, with 7 bases aligning to TRBD1. The CDR3 is 15 amino acids. V lost 1 base, J lost 5 bases, and 5 bases stayed unmatched. Germline CDR1 and CDR2: LNHDA and SQIVND (reference sequence). This CDR3 is CASSIGLGTDNEQFF. The CDR3 nucleotides read TGTGCCAGTAGTATAGGTTTGGGGACAGACAATGAGCAGTTCTTC.

The chain is built from TRBV9 and TRBJ2-7, with D perhaps matching TRBD2 (6 bases). Trimming removed 4 bases at V and 4 bases at J, with 18 bases between. CDR1 is SGDLS, CDR2 YYNGEE, per germline. The CDR3 loop spans 15 amino acids. This CDR3 reads CASSPRENWHYEQYF. CDR3 nucleotide sequence: TGTGCCAGCAGCCCCCGGGAGAATTGGCATTACGAGCAGTACTTC. Drawing the rest from reference TRBV9 and TRBJ2-7, the complete variable domain is DSGVTQTPKHLITATGQRVTLRCSPRSGDLSVYWYQQSLDQGLQFLIQYYNGEERAKGNILERFSAQQFPDLHSELNLSSLELGDSALYFCASSPRENWHYEQYFGPGTRLTVT.

This sequence joins TRBV29-1 and TRBJ2-1, with TRBD2 matching over 12 bases. V dropped 6 bases and J dropped 3; count of bases not matched to a gene: 12. Germline V gives CDR1 SQVTM, CDR2 ANQGSEA. The CDR3 has 17 amino acids. The CDR3 is CSVTGLAGRTVYNEQFF. CDR3 bases: TGCAGCGTGACTGGACTAGCGGGACGAACAGTCTACAATGAGCAGTTCTTC.

A word on this clone: The sample holds other DNA sequences that translate to the same CDR3. This rearrangement joins TRBV27 to TRBJ1-4; D gene unclear. The CDR3 is 14 residues long. Trimming pared 5 bases from V and 0 bases from J, leaving 7 bases between. CDR1 is MNHEY, CDR2 SMNVEV, per germline (reference sequence). CDR3 DNA: TGTGCCAGCAGTCCCATTGCAACTAATGAAAAACTGTTTTTT. Protein product: CASSPIATNEKLFF.

The V and J genes are TRBV27 and TRBJ2-5; D gene uncertain. The CDR3 contains 15 residues. Germline V gives CDR1 MNHEY, CDR2 SMNVEV (reference sequence). Trimming took 4 bases from V and 0 from J, leaving 12 bases between them. CDR3 residues: CASSSLLGYQETQYF. The CDR3 nucleotides are TGTGCCAGCAGTTCCCTTTTAGGGTACCAAGAGACCCAGTACTTC.

This chain uses TRBV27 with TRBJ2-1; D perhaps matches TRBD2 (6 bases). The CDR3 is 15 residues long. The V end lost 6 bases, the J end lost 8 bases, and 20 bases lay between the germline ends. Germline V gene sequence: CDR1 MNHEY, CDR2 SMNVEV (reference sequence). Here the CDR3 reads CASSQYGGGRDEQFF. The CDR3 nucleotides are TGTGCCAGCAGCCAATATGGGGGAGGCAGGGATGAGCAGTTCTTC.

This clone was picked up a small number of times. The gene calls are TRBV7-6 and TRBJ1-1; D is unresolved. V was shortened by 1 base and J by 3 bases, with 9 bases between the two germline ends. The CDR3 sequence is 14 residues long. CDR1 is SGHVS, CDR2 FNYEAQ, per germline. In nucleotides, the CDR3 is TGTGCCAGCAGCTTAGATTTTGTGGACACTGAAGCTTTCTTT. This codes for CASSLDFVDTEAFF.

V usage is TRBV11-2 and J usage is TRBJ1-5; TRBD1 might be the D (5 bases). This CDR3 spans 15 amino acids. CDR1 and CDR2 from the germline V gene are SGHAT and FQNNGV. Trimming pared 1 base from V and 4 bases from J, leaving 11 bases between. The CDR3 loop reads CASSLGRGGNQPQHF. The CDR3, as DNA: TGTGCCAGCAGCTTAGGTCGGGGGGGAAATCAGCCCCAGCATTTT.

The J gene is TRBJ2-3, the V gene TRBV10-2; tentatively, D is TRBD1 (5 bases). Germline-derived CDR1 and CDR2 are WSHSY and SAAADI. V was cut by 10 bases and J by 4 bases, with 18 bases left in between. The CDR3 is 14 amino acids. The CDR3 DNA reads TGCGCCATCCTTAGCCCGACAGCCCCAGATACGCAGTATTTT. Its translation: CAILSPTAPDTQYF.

This sequence joins TRBV6-6 and TRBJ2-1, with D possibly matching TRBD1 (5 bases). From germline, CDR1 is MNHNY and CDR2 SVGAGI (reference sequence). The ends were cut back, 6 bases at V and 3 bases at J, with 12 bases in the middle. This CDR3 has 14 residues. CDR3 nucleotides: TGTGCCAGCAGCTCTAGGGGATACTACAATGAGCAGTTCTTC. Protein: CASSSRGYYNEQFF.

The V call is TRBV19, the J call TRBJ1-1; 7 bases fit TRBD1. V was clipped by 3 bases and J by 1 base; unmatched bases: 2. The CDR3 totals 14 residues. The V gene's germline CDR1 is LNHDA and CDR2 SQIVND (reference sequence). This CDR3 is CASSMGQSNTEAFF. CDR3 in DNA: TGTGCCAGTAGTATGGGACAGTCGAACACTGAAGCTTTCTTT.

The rearrangement joins TRBV7-2 to TRBJ1-3, with D hard to call. With 4 bases removed from V and 0 bases from J, the gap between germline ends came to 7 bases. The CDR3 has 14 amino acids. Germline values: CDR1 SGHTA, CDR2 FQGNSA. The CDR3 loop is CASSSSSSGNTIYF. Written as DNA, the CDR3 is TGTGCCAGCAGCTCGTCAAGCTCTGGAAACACCATATATTTT.

The chain combines TRBV27 with TRBJ2-7; a weak D match, TRBD1 (5 bases). Between the trimmed V and J ends, which lost 4 bases and 4 bases, there was a span of 11 bases. The CDR3 spans 13 residues. Per the germline V gene, CDR1 is MNHEY and CDR2 is SMNVEV (reference sequence). The CDR3 protein is CASSSIREYEQYF. The DNA of the CDR3 is TGTGCCAGCAGTTCGATCAGGGAATACGAGCAGTACTTC.

The chain carries TRBV29-1 and TRBJ2-2; D is unclear. This CDR3 contains 13 residues. Germline CDR1 reads SQVTM; CDR2 reads ANQGSEA. Trimming left V 6 bases short and J 4 bases short, with 12 bases between. In DNA, the CDR3 is TGCAGCGTGAGGTCTTTGGGCACCGGGGAGCTGTTTTTT. Encoded protein: CSVRSLGTGELFF.

This rearrangement joins TRBV6-5 to TRBJ2-7, with TRBD1 identical over 7 bases. V lost 0 bases and J lost 7; bases outside the gene matches: 6. Per the germline V gene, CDR1 is MNHEY and CDR2 is SVGAGI. The CDR3 totals 14 residues. CDR3 DNA sequence: TGTGCCAGCAGTTACTCAGGGGGCCCAGGAGAGCAGTACTTC. This translates into CASSYSGGPGEQYF.

The rearrangement uses TRBV27 and TRBJ2-7, with 9 bases aligning to TRBD1. With 5 bases clipped from V and 5 bases from J, the junction kept 7 bases outside the gene matches. The V gene's germline CDR1 is MNHEY and CDR2 SMNVEV (reference sequence). The CDR3 is 14 residues long. CDR3 nucleotides: TGTGCCAGCAGTGCAGGACAGGGGTCCGACGAGCAGTACTTC. Translating gives CASSAGQGSDEQYF.

V is TRBV5-1 and J is TRBJ2-7, with D possibly being TRBD2 (5 bases). CDR1 and CDR2 (germline): SGHRS, YFSETQ. The CDR3 totals 16 residues. The V and J ends lost 0 bases and 2 bases respectively, with 15 bases between them. The CDR3 loop is CASSLAELGLPYEQYF. In DNA, the CDR3 is TGCGCCAGCAGCTTGGCCGAACTCGGACTCCCCTACGAGCAGTACTTC.

The genes are TRBV4-1 and TRBJ2-7; the D call may be TRBD1 or TRBD2 (5 bases each). CDR3 length: 13 residues. Trimming removed 3 bases from V and 2 bases from J, with 8 bases in between. The germline V gene encodes CDR1 MGHRA and CDR2 YSYEKL. DNA of the CDR3: TGCGCCAGCAGCCACCGAGGGGCCTACGAGCAGTACTTC. This gives the protein CASSHRGAYEQYF.

This chain joins TRBV29-1 and TRBJ2-3, with D possibly being TRBD2 (5 bases). Trimming pared 0 bases from V and 1 base from J, leaving 11 bases between. CDR3 length equals 15 residues. The germline gives CDR1 SQVTM, CDR2 ANQGSEA. CDR3 coding DNA: TGCAGCGTTGAAGATCTCGGGGTTGGCACAGATACGCAGTATTTT. Translating it yields CSVEDLGVGTDTQYF.

CDR3 nucleotides: TGTGCCAGCAGCTTCAATCCCCTGGGATACAATGAGCAGTTCTTC. Protein sequence: CASSFNPLGYNEQFF. The chain recombines TRBV5-6 with TRBJ2-1; D not resolved. CDR3 length: 15 residues. Germline CDR1 is SGHDT and CDR2 is YYEEEE. The germline V and J ends were trimmed by 2 bases and 4 bases, with 13 bases remaining between them.

This clone appeared a single time. V usage is TRBV7-9 and J usage is TRBJ1-1; no firm D call. CDR3 length equals 12 residues. The V and J ends lost 3 bases and 6 bases respectively, with 8 bases between them. CDR1 and CDR2 from the germline V gene are SEHNR and FQNEAQ (reference sequence). The CDR3 nucleotides are TGTGCCAGCAGCTTCGGATTATCTGAAGCTTTCTTT. This translates into CASSFGLSEAFF.

The table lists this clone with a count of one. V is TRBV27 and J is TRBJ1-4; D not certain. The CDR3 totals 16 residues. The V end was cut by 2 bases, the J end by 3 bases, with 13 bases between. In germline, CDR1 is MNHEY, CDR2 SMNVEV (reference sequence). CDR3 sequence reads: CASSLLSAGPNEKLFF. CDR3 DNA sequence: TGTGCCAGCAGTTTACTGTCGGCAGGCCCTAATGAAAAACTGTTTTTT.